A single T cell receptor beta chain is shown here with its context. Researchers ran the PCR with 60 Vbeta and 13 Jbeta primers. TCRdb keeps only in-frame clones here, not all; method: immunoSEQ multiplex PCR. The table lists about 150,000 clones, 60% to 85% of them singletons. The data were taken from a study of cytomegalovirus exposure and HLA in healthy donors. In germline, CDR1 is MNHEY, CDR2 SMNVEV (reference sequence). V lost 0 bases, J lost 6 bases, and 6 bases lay in between. The CDR3 loop spans 13 amino acids. The TCR comes from a woman aged 45 to 65 in good health and CMV-seropositive. Input material: PBMCs. The chain carries TRBV27 and TRBJ1-5; no clear D. In nucleotides, the CDR3 is TGTGCCAGCAGTTTATCGCAAGCTCAGCCCCAGCATTTT. This translates into CASSLSQAQPQHF.